A selection of T cell receptor beta chains follows, all from one sample in a study of blood T cell repertoires in COVID-19. Sequencing was performed with immunoSEQ multiplex PCR; in TCRdb, only in-frame clones are kept and a portion is missing. The sample holds about 430,000 clones, roughly 84% seen once. Sample: PBMCs or T cells enriched from blood (not recorded which). The source of these receptors is a woman aged 18 to 35 who had been exposed to COVID-19. Both conserved end residues are part of each CDR3. The D gene is left open where the match is weak. For some rows the clone size is stated as once, few or many, or as a class when expanded; others skip it.

cdr3_length	v_call	d_call	j_call	clone_size	cdr3_aa	cdr3_nt
16	TRBV6-4	TRBD2	TRBJ2-3	many	CASSDRAGASTDTQYF	TGTGCCAGCAGTGACAGAGCGGGAGCTAGCACAGATACGCAGTATTTT
13	TRBV9	-	TRBJ1-5	-	CASSVGGGQPQHF	TGTGCCAGCAGCGTAGGGGGAGGCCAGCCCCAGCATTTT
12	TRBV12-5	TRBD1	TRBJ1-1	-	CASGLADREAFF	TGTGCTAGTGGTTTGGCGGACAGGGAGGCTTTCTTT
16	TRBV7-2	TRBD2	TRBJ2-2	-	CASSLFAGGDTGELFF	TGTGCCAGCAGCTTATTTGCGGGAGGGGACACCGGGGAGCTGTTTTTT
15	TRBV5-1	TRBD1	TRBJ1-4	-	CASRGQVATNEKLFF	TGCGCCAGCAGGGGACAGGTTGCAACTAATGAAAAACTGTTTTTT
14	TRBV5-4	TRBD1	TRBJ2-7	-	CASSSTGESYEQYF	TGTGCCAGCAGCTCAACAGGGGAGTCCTACGAGCAGTACTTC
15	TRBV3-1/TRBV3-2	-	TRBJ1-2	-	CASSQADSLFLGYTF	TGTGCCAGCAGCCAAGCTGACAGCCTCTTTTTAGGCTACACCTTC
18	TRBV24-1	-	TRBJ2-2	-	CATSDTTGKVGGTGELFF	TGTGCCACCAGTGACACTACAGGGAAGGTTGGAGGCACCGGGGAGCTGTTTTTT
17	TRBV28	TRBD1	TRBJ2-7	-	CASSSTTRTGTPYEQYF	TGTGCCAGCAGTTCCACCACCCGGACAGGGACACCCTACGAGCAGTACTTC
16	TRBV15	TRBD1	TRBJ1-1	-	CATSRGWTGGGNEAFF	TGTGCCACCAGCAGGGGCTGGACAGGGGGTGGTAATGAAGCTTTCTTT
12	TRBV6-5	TRBD1	TRBJ1-2	-	CASRFRGQGYTF	TGTGCCAGCAGGTTCAGGGGGCAAGGCTACACCTTC
16	TRBV24-1	-	TRBJ2-5	-	CATSDFGISGEETQYF	TGTGCCACCAGTGATTTCGGGATTTCAGGGGAAGAGACCCAGTACTTC
15	TRBV6-5	-	TRBJ1-5	-	CASRYDTFSNQPQHF	TGTGCCAGCAGATACGACACCTTTAGCAATCAGCCCCAGCATTTT
13	TRBV30	-	TRBJ2-3	-	CAWSPGVPDTQYF	TGTGCCTGGAGTCCCGGGGTCCCAGATACGCAGTATTTT
15	TRBV9	-	TRBJ1-3	-	CASTEGQSSGNTIYF	TGTGCCAGCACCGAGGGACAAAGCTCTGGAAACACCATATATTTT
17	TRBV7-8	TRBD2	TRBJ2-1	-	CASSPSLAGEIYNEQFF	TGTGCCAGCAGCCCCTCTCTAGCGGGGGAGATCTACAATGAGCAGTTCTTC
14	TRBV3-1/TRBV3-2	-	TRBJ2-1	-	CASSQATGQSEQFF	TGTGCCAGCAGCCAGGCGACAGGTCAGAGTGAGCAGTTCTTC
15	TRBV27	TRBD1	TRBJ2-3	-	CASSLGDRVRDTQYF	TGTGCCAGCAGTTTAGGGGACAGGGTAAGAGATACGCAGTATTTT
16	TRBV6-2/TRBV6-3	-	TRBJ2-5	few	CASSFPLGGYQETQYF	TGTGCCAGCAGTTTCCCCCTAGGGGGATACCAAGAGACCCAGTACTTC
15	TRBV5-1	TRBD1	TRBJ2-2	-	CASSLGTGFTGELFF	TGCGCCAGCAGCCTGGGGACAGGATTTACCGGGGAGCTGTTTTTT
15	TRBV6-5	-	TRBJ2-3	-	CASSTRVISTDTQYF	TGTGCCAGCAGTACCAGGGTCATCAGTACAGATACGCAGTATTTT
14	TRBV28	-	TRBJ1-5	-	CASTLRGTNQPQHF	TGTGCCAGCACCCTCCGGGGTACGAATCAGCCCCAGCATTTT
15	TRBV4-2	TRBD2	TRBJ2-3	-	CASSQDYREGDTQYF	TGTGCCAGCAGCCAAGATTACCGGGAGGGAGATACGCAGTATTTT
15	TRBV6-4	TRBD2	TRBJ2-3	-	CASSGLAGGTDTQYF	TGTGCCAGCAGTGGACTAGCGGGAGGCACAGATACGCAGTATTTT
16	TRBV4-2	TRBD1	TRBJ1-2	-	CASSLAEQGQSDGYTF	TGTGCCAGCAGCCTTGCGGAACAGGGGCAATCGGATGGCTACACCTTC
16	TRBV7-9	TRBD1	TRBJ2-7	-	CASSLSSGDSSYEQYF	TGTGCCAGCAGCCTCTCGTCCGGGGACAGCTCCTACGAGCAGTACTTC
14	TRBV7-9	-	TRBJ2-7	-	CASSPPGGVYEQYF	TGTGCCAGCAGCCCACCGGGCGGGGTGTACGAGCAGTACTTC
15	TRBV25-1	-	TRBJ1-2	-	CASSDSRTAYYGYTF	TGTGCCAGCAGTGACTCCAGGACAGCTTACTATGGCTACACCTTC
12	TRBV27	-	TRBJ1-5	-	CASSLFGQPQHF	TGTGCCAGCAGTTTATTCGGTCAGCCCCAGCATTTT